This TCR beta chain was profiled in a study of blood T cell dynamics during melanoma immunotherapy (TCRdb year 2020). A note on the overall study: Patients had metastatic melanoma and received first-line pembrolizumab or nivolumab plus ipilimumab as standard of care in the United Kingdom. Peripheral T cell receptor repertoires of metastatic melanoma patients were profiled before and after one cycle of checkpoint inhibitor therapy to find early correlates of response. The training cohort consisted of consecutive patients, while an additional independent group of patients from the same centre was pooled to form an external validation set.

The time point label here, explained by the study, means: week 3, after first cycle of checkpoint inhibitor. Blood samples were taken before treatment (T0) and at week 3 (W3), following the first cycle of checkpoint blockade. Except for a couple of patients with rapid clinical progression, response was assessed 12 weeks after the first infusion by RECIST 1.1; disease control meant complete response, partial response or stable disease. Any patient who had received prior systemic cancer treatment, was on concomitant immunosuppressant therapy or had synchronous other active malignancies was excluded. To track both circulating cells and T cell turnover, TCR beta was sequenced from bulk PBMC as well as from plasma cell-free DNA. Lymphoprep and SepMate tubes were used to isolate PBMC from blood, and red cell lysis was then performed. QIAamp DNA Blood Mini kits were used to extract DNA from PBMC and sorted T cell subsets.

General conclusions and limits of the study: The relatively small sample size was recognized as a factor that could limit how well the results generalize. Whether the T cell clones behind the repertoire changes were melanoma-specific or instead reflected general immune activation was something the study could not determine. Patients who later achieved disease control showed a bifurcated PBMC repertoire reorganization at W3, with increased clonality or increased diversity, unlike progressors.

Spanning cysteine to phenylalanine, the CDR3 consists of 13 amino acids. The retained sequence is limited to the CDR3, 39 bases, with the frame set at the first base. V lost 5 bases and J lost 7 bases; the stretch between them is 14 bases long. Looking up the germline V gene yields CDR1 SGHTA and CDR2 FQGTGA. Comments on this clone: Its antigen is unknown. No per-base quality is available; no much larger clone lies one base away.

For every bulk PBMC sample, a fixed 350 ng of DNA was loaded. TCR beta CDR3 sequences were amplified from genomic DNA with the immunoSEQ TCRb Assay kit following manufacturer instructions. The KAPA Library Quantification Kit for Illumina platforms was used to quantify pooled libraries by qPCR. Pooled libraries were sequenced on an Illumina NextSeq 500, clustered at roughly 0.55-1.1 pM. The study's own analysis went as follows. TCR data were analyzed using immunoSEQ ANALYZER and the R LymphoSeq package. A rearrangement efficiency score was calculated as productive divided by the sum of productive and non-productive CDR3 sequences. Clonality was measured with the Gini coefficient and diversity with the Renyi index at alpha=1, compared pairwise between timepoints within each patient. In LymphoSeq, clonal relatedness was computed using an edit distance of 3, and repertoire similarity was computed using the Bhattacharyya coefficient. To classify response, a linear discriminant analysis based on week-3 changes in clonality and diversity was built with the R MASS and caret packages. TCRdb holds this immuneACCESS table with in-frame rearrangements only. Some clones are missing; in checked studies, unresolved V genes explain under half, and the rest has no known cause. V and J calls and clone size are copied from that table; D and trimming were computed from the DNA. Present in this sample are 15,000 or so clones, around 90% of which were seen just once. The ten largest clones add up to around 8% of the sample.

The sample was blood, taken from a patient treated with checkpoint blockade. The V and J genes are TRBV7-3 and TRBJ1-1; the D segment could be TRBD1, given 6 matching bases. The receptor was isolated from a human donor with melanoma. In nucleotide form, the sequence is TGTGCCAGCAGCCCCCAGGGGAGCGGTGAAGCTTTCTTT. Its translation reads: CASSPQGSGEAFF.